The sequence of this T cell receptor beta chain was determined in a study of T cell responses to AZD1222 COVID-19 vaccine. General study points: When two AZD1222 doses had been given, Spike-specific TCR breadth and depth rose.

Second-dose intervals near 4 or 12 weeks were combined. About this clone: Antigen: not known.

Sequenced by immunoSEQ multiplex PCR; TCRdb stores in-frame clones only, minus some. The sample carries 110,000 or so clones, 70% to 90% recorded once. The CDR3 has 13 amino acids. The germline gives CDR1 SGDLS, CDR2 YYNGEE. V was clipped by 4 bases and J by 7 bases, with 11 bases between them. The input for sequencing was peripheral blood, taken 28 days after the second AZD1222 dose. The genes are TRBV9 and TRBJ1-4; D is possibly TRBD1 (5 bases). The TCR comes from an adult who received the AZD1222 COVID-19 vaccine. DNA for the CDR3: TGTGCCAGCAGCCGGGACGTTCTTGAAAAACTGTTTTTT. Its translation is CASSRDVLEKLFF.